This T cell receptor beta chain was captured in a study of blood T cell repertoires in COVID-19. Study information: Italy, Spain and the United States were the sources of the convalescent and acute COVID-19 samples. Sample material is recorded as cDNA or gDNA derived from T cells, B-cell-depleted T cells, or PBMCs.

Assay: immunoSEQ multiplex PCR; the TCRdb copy retains only in-frame clones and omits some. The table records around 160,000 clones, under 90% of them present only once. With 4 bases removed from V and 7 bases from J, the gap between germline ends came to 16 bases. Germline V gene data show CDR1 as LGHDT and CDR2 as YNNKEL (reference sequence). The CDR3 length is 14 residues. J is TRBJ1-2 and V is TRBV3-1 (or the pseudogene TRBV3-2), with D possibly matching TRBD1 (5 bases). The specimen was peripheral blood. The sequence derives from a woman of 80 years or more with acute or convalescent COVID-19. The CDR3: CASSLQVRQGGYTF. CDR3 DNA: TGTGCCAGCAGCCTACAGGTTCGGCAAGGTGGCTACACCTTC.